A selection of T cell receptor beta chains follows, all from one sample in a study of human thymus T cells. The protocol was immunoSEQ multiplex PCR, while the TCRdb copy is restricted to in-frame clones and leaves out a portion. The sample includes 65,000 to 90,000 clones, over 85% of them seen just once. The specimen was thymus tissue. The receptors stem from a girl younger than two with a congenital heart defect but otherwise immunologically healthy. The CDR3 runs from the conserved cysteine through the conserved F or W. Fields, in order: CDR3 DNA, CDR3 protein, V gene, D gene, clone size, J gene. D genes are given only for firm matches. Only some rows state a clone size, as once, few, many or a class for expanded clones.

CDR3nt: TGTGCCAGTAATAAATTTAACTATGGCTACACCTTC; CDR3aa: CASNKFNYGYTF; v_gene: TRBV19; d_gene: .; abundance: .; j_gene: TRBJ1-2
CDR3nt: TGTGCCAGCAGCTGGCGGAGAGCGGGAGGGCCCTCCGAGCAGTACTTC; CDR3aa: CASSWRRAGGPSEQYF; v_gene: TRBV5-4; d_gene: TRBD2; abundance: .; j_gene: TRBJ2-7
CDR3nt: TGTGCCAGCAGCAAGGGAACAGGGCCCTCAGGAAAGGGAAACACCATATATTTT; CDR3aa: CASSKGTGPSGKGNTIYF; v_gene: TRBV5-4; d_gene: .; abundance: .; j_gene: TRBJ1-3
CDR3nt: TGTGCCAGCAGTGAACAGGTGGGGACAGGATTCTACGAGCAGTACTTC; CDR3aa: CASSEQVGTGFYEQYF; v_gene: TRBV25-1; d_gene: TRBD1; abundance: .; j_gene: TRBJ2-7
CDR3nt: TGCGCCAGCAGTGAGTGGCTGGGGGTCTACGAGCAGTACTTC; CDR3aa: CASSEWLGVYEQYF; v_gene: TRBV10-2; d_gene: .; abundance: .; j_gene: TRBJ2-7
CDR3nt: TGTGCCAGCTCGACGGGACTTTTGAACACCGGGGAGCTGTTTTTT; CDR3aa: CASSTGLLNTGELFF; v_gene: TRBV6-5; d_gene: .; abundance: .; j_gene: TRBJ2-2
CDR3nt: TGCGCCAGCAGCCAGCTAGCGACCAATGAGCAGTTCTTC; CDR3aa: CASSQLATNEQFF; v_gene: TRBV4-1; d_gene: .; abundance: .; j_gene: TRBJ2-1
CDR3nt: TGTGCCAGCAGCAAAAGCTACGAGCAGTACTTC; CDR3aa: CASSKSYEQYF; v_gene: TRBV7-2; d_gene: .; abundance: .; j_gene: TRBJ2-7
CDR3nt: TGTGCCAGCAGCCTTCCCATTAGACAGGGGAACACTGAAGCTTTCTTT; CDR3aa: CASSLPIRQGNTEAFF; v_gene: TRBV11-2; d_gene: TRBD1; abundance: .; j_gene: TRBJ1-1
CDR3nt: TGTGCCAGCAGCTTAAGGCCGGGCGAGGCGACCACAGATACGCAGTATTTT; CDR3aa: CASSLRPGEATTDTQYF; v_gene: TRBV7-3; d_gene: .; abundance: .; j_gene: TRBJ2-3
CDR3nt: TGTGCCAGCAGCTTCGTTGCCTCCTACGAGCAGTACTTC; CDR3aa: CASSFVASYEQYF; v_gene: TRBV5-8; d_gene: .; abundance: .; j_gene: TRBJ2-7
CDR3nt: TGTGCCAGCAGGGGGCCGAACACTGAAGCTTTCTTT; CDR3aa: CASRGPNTEAFF; v_gene: TRBV28; d_gene: .; abundance: few; j_gene: TRBJ1-1
CDR3nt: TGTGCCAGCAGCTTCCACCACAGGGTTTACAACACTGAAGCTTTCTTT; CDR3aa: CASSFHHRVYNTEAFF; v_gene: TRBV11-3; d_gene: .; abundance: .; j_gene: TRBJ1-1
CDR3nt: TGTGCCAGCAGTCGGACAGGGGGAGCTAATGAAAAACTGTTTTTT; CDR3aa: CASSRTGGANEKLFF; v_gene: TRBV4-2; d_gene: TRBD1; abundance: .; j_gene: TRBJ1-4
CDR3nt: TGTGCCAGCAGCTTAGAGGCGGGGCCCTACGAGCAGTACTTC; CDR3aa: CASSLEAGPYEQYF; v_gene: TRBV7-9; d_gene: .; abundance: .; j_gene: TRBJ2-7
CDR3nt: TGTGCCAGCAACAACGAGCAGTACTTC; CDR3aa: CASNNEQYF; v_gene: TRBV5-8; d_gene: .; abundance: .; j_gene: TRBJ2-7
CDR3nt: TGTGCCAGTAGTAGACTGGGACCTCCCGGCTCTGGGGCCAACGTCCTGACTTTC; CDR3aa: CASSRLGPPGSGANVLTF; v_gene: TRBV19; d_gene: .; abundance: .; j_gene: TRBJ2-6
CDR3nt: TGTGCCAGCAGCTTAGAACTAGCGGGAGCGCTCTCTGGGGCCAACGTCCTGACTTTC; CDR3aa: CASSLELAGALSGANVLTF; v_gene: TRBV7-8; d_gene: TRBD2; abundance: .; j_gene: TRBJ2-6
CDR3nt: TGCGCCAGCAGCTTGGCCGGTAGCGGGTTTTACAATGAGCAGTTCTTC; CDR3aa: CASSLAGSGFYNEQFF; v_gene: TRBV5-1; d_gene: TRBD2; abundance: .; j_gene: TRBJ2-1
CDR3nt: TGTGCCAGCAGCGCCTCCAGGGACAGGGCATACGAGCAGTACTTC; CDR3aa: CASSASRDRAYEQYF; v_gene: TRBV25-1; d_gene: TRBD1; abundance: .; j_gene: TRBJ2-7
CDR3nt: TGTGCCAGCAGCTTAGTAACTCGCCTAGCGGGAGTAGGAGAGACCCAGTACTTC; CDR3aa: CASSLVTRLAGVGETQYF; v_gene: TRBV7-4; d_gene: TRBD2; abundance: once; j_gene: TRBJ2-5
CDR3nt: TGTGCCAGCAGTCAACCAACCCGGGACAGGGTGGTGTACGAGCAGTACTTC; CDR3aa: CASSQPTRDRVVYEQYF; v_gene: TRBV28; d_gene: TRBD1; abundance: .; j_gene: TRBJ2-7
CDR3nt: TGTGCCAGCTCACCACGGGACAGGGGGCCCTACGAGCAGTACTTC; CDR3aa: CASSPRDRGPYEQYF; v_gene: TRBV18; d_gene: TRBD1; abundance: .; j_gene: TRBJ2-7
CDR3nt: TGTGCCAGCAGTGATATAACCCGGAGGGGGGGAGCCTACGAGCAGTACTTC; CDR3aa: CASSDITRRGGAYEQYF; v_gene: TRBV6-1; d_gene: .; abundance: .; j_gene: TRBJ2-7
CDR3nt: TGTGCCAGCAGCCGACAGGGCGGGAGCACAGATACGCAGTATTTT; CDR3aa: CASSRQGGSTDTQYF; v_gene: TRBV21-1; d_gene: .; abundance: once; j_gene: TRBJ2-3
CDR3nt: TGCGCCAGCAGTGAGTTTCCTAGCGGGAGAGTGGGGACTTACGAGCAGTACTTC; CDR3aa: CASSEFPSGRVGTYEQYF; v_gene: TRBV10-1; d_gene: TRBD2; abundance: .; j_gene: TRBJ2-7
CDR3nt: TGTGCCAGCAGTTTATACAGGGGGACGAACACCGGGGAGCTGTTTTTT; CDR3aa: CASSLYRGTNTGELFF; v_gene: TRBV27; d_gene: TRBD1; abundance: once; j_gene: TRBJ2-2
CDR3nt: TGTGCCAGCTCACCAGGACCGACAGGTGTGAGCTACGAGCAGTACTTC; CDR3aa: CASSPGPTGVSYEQYF; v_gene: TRBV18; d_gene: .; abundance: .; j_gene: TRBJ2-7
CDR3nt: TGTGCCAGCTCACCCCATACAGGTGACTTAGCCAAAAACATTCAGTACTTC; CDR3aa: CASSPHTGDLAKNIQYF; v_gene: TRBV18; d_gene: .; abundance: .; j_gene: TRBJ2-4
CDR3nt: TGTGCCAGTAGTATCCCGACAGGGGCTAATGAAAAACTGTTTTTT; CDR3aa: CASSIPTGANEKLFF; v_gene: TRBV19; d_gene: TRBD1; abundance: .; j_gene: TRBJ1-4
CDR3nt: TGCGCCAGCAGCCATTCCCTCCGGGGATACCCCCAAGAGACCCAGTACTTC; CDR3aa: CASSHSLRGYPQETQYF; v_gene: TRBV4-3; d_gene: .; abundance: once; j_gene: TRBJ2-5
CDR3nt: TGCGCCAGCAGCTTGTTTGCCAGCACTACTCCCACTTCCTACAATGAGCAGTTCTTC; CDR3aa: CASSLFASTTPTSYNEQFF; v_gene: TRBV5-1; d_gene: .; abundance: .; j_gene: TRBJ2-1
CDR3nt: TGTGCCAGCAGTTCGCCGGGCGCCCTGGGTGACTTC; CDR3aa: CASSSPGALGDF; v_gene: TRBV28; d_gene: .; abundance: .; j_gene: TRBJ2-7
CDR3nt: TGTGCCAGCAGTGCCATTGTAGGCAGAAGAAACACCTACAATGAGCAGTTCTTC; CDR3aa: CASSAIVGRRNTYNEQFF; v_gene: TRBV25-1; d_gene: .; abundance: .; j_gene: TRBJ2-1
CDR3nt: TGTGCCAGCAGCTTAGGATGGTGGACTAGCGTCTCCGGGACCCAGTACTTC; CDR3aa: CASSLGWWTSVSGTQYF; v_gene: TRBV7-8; d_gene: TRBD2; abundance: .; j_gene: TRBJ2-5
CDR3nt: TGTGCCAGCACGGGGGGTGAGGGCTACACCTTC; CDR3aa: CASTGGEGYTF; v_gene: TRBV21-1; d_gene: .; abundance: once; j_gene: TRBJ1-2
CDR3nt: TGTGCCACACTCTTTAGGATCAGGGGGCATAGCGAGCAGTACTTC; CDR3aa: CATLFRIRGHSEQYF; v_gene: TRBV6-1; d_gene: TRBD1; abundance: .; j_gene: TRBJ2-7